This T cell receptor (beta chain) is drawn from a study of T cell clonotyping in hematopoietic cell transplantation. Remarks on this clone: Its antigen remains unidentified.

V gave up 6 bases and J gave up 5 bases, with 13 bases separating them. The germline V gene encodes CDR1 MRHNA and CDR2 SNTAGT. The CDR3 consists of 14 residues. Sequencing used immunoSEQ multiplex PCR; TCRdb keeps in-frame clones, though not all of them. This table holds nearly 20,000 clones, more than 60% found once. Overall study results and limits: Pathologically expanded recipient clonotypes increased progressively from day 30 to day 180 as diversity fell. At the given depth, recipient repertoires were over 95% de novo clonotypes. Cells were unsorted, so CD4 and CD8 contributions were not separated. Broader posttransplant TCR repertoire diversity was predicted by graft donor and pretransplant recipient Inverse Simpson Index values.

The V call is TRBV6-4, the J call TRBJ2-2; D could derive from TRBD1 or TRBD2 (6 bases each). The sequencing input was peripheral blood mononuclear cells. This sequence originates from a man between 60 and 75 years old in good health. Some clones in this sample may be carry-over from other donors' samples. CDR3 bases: TGTGCCAGCAGGAACAGGGCGGGGACCGGGGAGCTGTTTTTT. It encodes CASRNRAGTGELFF.